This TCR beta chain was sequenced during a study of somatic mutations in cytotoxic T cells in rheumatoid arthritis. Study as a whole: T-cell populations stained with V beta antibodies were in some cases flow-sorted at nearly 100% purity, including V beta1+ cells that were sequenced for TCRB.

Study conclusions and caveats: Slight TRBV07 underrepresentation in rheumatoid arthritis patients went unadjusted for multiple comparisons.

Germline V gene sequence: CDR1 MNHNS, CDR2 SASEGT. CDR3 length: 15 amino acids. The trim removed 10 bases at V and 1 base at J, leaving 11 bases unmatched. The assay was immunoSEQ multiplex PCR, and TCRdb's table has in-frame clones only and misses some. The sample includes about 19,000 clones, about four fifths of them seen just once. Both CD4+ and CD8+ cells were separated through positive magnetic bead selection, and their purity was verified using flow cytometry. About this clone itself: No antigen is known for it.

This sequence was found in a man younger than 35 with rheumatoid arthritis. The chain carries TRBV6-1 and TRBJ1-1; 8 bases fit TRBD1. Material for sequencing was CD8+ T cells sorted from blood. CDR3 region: CAIEPRGLGNTEAFF. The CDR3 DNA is TGTGCCATCGAACCCAGGGGGCTGGGGAACACTGAAGCTTTCTTT.